The next 2 T cell receptor beta chains were all read from a single sample in a study of T cells in Graves' hyperthyroidism and ophthalmopathy (dated by TCRdb to between 2018 and 2021). The method behind the library was multiplex PCR. The run used an Illumina HiSeq 2000. TCR beta CDR3 regions were amplified from RNA transcripts. A first-round RT-PCR of the TCR CDR3 used the HTBI primer set with the Qiagen OneStep RT-PCR kit. In TCRdb, the public reads were trimmed at Q25 with fastp and aligned with MiXCR, with productive beta chains retained. When rows share a CDR3 protein, they turn into one entry using the most common DNA and genes. In this sample the table shows approximately 590,000 distinct CDR3 sequences, about 15% of which occur a single time. The ten biggest clones cover 7.3% of the sample. The sample taken for sequencing was blood. These receptor sequences come from a woman aged 25 to 39 with Graves' hyperthyroidism.

In its sample, this clonotype was seen many times. The chain couples TRBV7-8 to TRBJ2-1; 12 nucleotides agree with TRBD2. CDR3 length: 16 amino acids. Trimming removed 4 bases from V and 8 bases from J; junction bases left unmatched: 9. Per the germline V gene, CDR1 is SGHVS and CDR2 is FQNEAQ. CDR3: CASSSGLTSGRHEQFF. CDR3 nucleotides: TGTGCCAGCAGCTCAGGTCTTACTAGCGGGAGGCATGAGCAGTTCTTC. Variable domain in full (rest from reference TRBV7-8 and TRBJ2-1): GAGVSQSPRYKVAKRGQDVALRCDPISGHVSLFWYQQALGQGPEFLTYFQNEAQLDKSGLPSDRFFAERPEGSVSTLKIQRTQQEDSAVYLCASSSGLTSGRHEQFFGPGTRLTVL.

This chain connects TRBV4-1 to TRBJ2-3; TRBD2 aligns across 7 bases. The germline V gene has CDR1 MGHRA and CDR2 YSYEKL. The CDR3 length is 17 residues. V was clipped by 0 bases and J by 1 base; unmatched bases: 7. This CDR3 reads CASSQDPLADRTDTQYF. DNA for the CDR3: TGCGCCAGCAGCCAAGATCCCCTAGCGGATCGCACAGATACGCAGTATTTT.